The clone carrying this T cell receptor beta chain occurred many times. Molecular barcoding with unique molecular identifiers was used for the TCRbeta library. One entry per CDR3 protein results from TCRdb running MiXCR on the PCR reads. Of nearly 250,000 distinct CDR3 sequences listed, 8.2% were seen once; the top ten hold approximately 6%. CDR3 length: 14 residues. V lost 6 bases to trimming and J lost 7 bases; unmatched junction nucleotides: 9. This entry belongs to a study of T-cell reconstitution after alpha-beta-depleted transplantation in children. The sequencing used PBMCs, mostly from graft donor cells, collected 180 days after TCRalphabeta/CD19-depleted stem cell transplant. This chain uses TRBV12-3 or TRBV12-4 with TRBJ1-1; TRBD1 agrees at 9 bases. The origin of this receptor is a male patient aged 5 to 17 who had a stem cell transplant for acute lymphoblastic leukemia, so the T cells may come from the graft donor. The CDR3: CASSVTGGEGEAFF. The CDR3 DNA sequence: TGTGCCAGCAGCGTGACAGGGGGTGAGGGTGAAGCTTTCTTT.